Detailed here is one T cell receptor beta chain. What it binds is unknown. The donors belonged to the approximately 120-subject validation cohort, separate from the roughly 700-subject first cohort. The sample is drawn from a study of cytomegalovirus exposure and HLA in healthy donors. Clones were sequenced by immunoSEQ multiplex PCR, and TCRdb holds only the in-frame ones, with some missing. In the table there are around 180,000 clones, roughly 83% of which are singletons. General observations from the study: Researchers catalogued around 150 TCR beta chains as cytomegalovirus-associated. Most TCR sequences showed up rarely, but some public TCRs showed up in many donors.

Germline V lookup: CDR1 SQVTM, CDR2 ANQGSEA. The V gene end was trimmed by 0 bases and the J gene end by 7 bases; junction bases not matched to a gene: 8. This CDR3 contains 15 residues. The clonotype was recovered from a woman aged 18-30 years in good health and CMV-seronegative. V and J are TRBV29-1 and TRBJ2-2; 7 bases match TRBD1. Sequenced: PBMCs. The CDR3 nucleotides read TGCAGCGTTGAAGATGGAACAGGGGAGCACGGGGAGCTGTTTTTT. Its translation is CSVEDGTGEHGELFF.